These 25 T cell receptor beta chains were sequenced from one sample in a study of T cells after yellow fever vaccination (dated by TCRdb to about 2019). The library was built by means of 5' RACE. Sequencing instrument: Illumina HiSeq 2500. Using fastp at Q25 and MiXCR, TCRdb reprocessed the public reads and kept productive beta chains. Rows with one shared CDR3 protein collapse into an entry with the most common genes and DNA. This sample holds 500,000 to 650,000 distinct CDR3 sequences; roughly 12% were observed only once. Just under 15% of the sample is taken by the ten largest. The treatment or condition label for this specimen denotes: live attenuated yellow fever vaccine strain. Sequencing was performed on PBMCs, taken on the day of the yellow fever booster vaccination. All receptors come from a man aged 25-45 years who received the YFV17D yellow fever vaccine.

This clonotype was seen many times. This chain links TRBV10-3 with TRBJ2-1; 7 bases match TRBD1. Germline lookup yields CDR1 ENHRY and CDR2 SYGVKD. The length of the CDR3 is 13 residues. J was trimmed by 8 bases and V by 4 bases; bases with no gene match: 5. The DNA for the CDR3 is TGTGCCATCAGTGGACAGGGTGGAGATGAGCAGTTCTTC. Protein: CAISGQGGDEQFF.

This clonotype was seen many times. The chain is built from TRBV3-1 and TRBJ2-2, with D unresolved. V was trimmed by 4 bases and J by 2 bases, leaving 11 bases between them. Germline V lookup: CDR1 LGHDT, CDR2 YNNKEL (reference sequence). This CDR3 has 15 residues. CDR3 loop: CASSRGRANTGELFF. The CDR3 DNA reads TGTGCCAGCAGCCGTGGACGAGCAAACACCGGGGAGCTGTTTTTT. Combining the CDR3 with reference TRBV3-1 and TRBJ2-2 gives the whole variable domain DTAVSQTPKYLVTQMGNDKSIKCEQNLGHDTMYWYKQDSKKFLKIMFSYNNKELIINETVPNRFSPKSPDKAHLNLHINSLELGDSAVYFCASSRGRANTGELFFGEGSRLTVL.

CDR3 region: CASSPAGTLYGYTF. The DNA of the CDR3 is TGTGCCAGCAGTCCCGCCGGGACCCTCTATGGCTACACCTTC. This chain uses TRBV12-3 or TRBV12-4 with TRBJ1-2; possibly TRBD1 for D (5 bases). This CDR3 comprises 14 residues. V was clipped by 5 bases and J by 4 bases, with 14 bases between them.

This clonotype has a count of ten or more. This chain links TRBV3-1 with TRBJ2-1; D may be TRBD2 (6 bases). The CDR3 sequence is 13 residues long. V gave up 4 bases and J gave up 9 bases, with 13 bases separating them. Per the germline V gene, CDR1 is LGHDT and CDR2 is YNNKEL (reference sequence). CDR3 DNA: TGTGCCAGCAGCCCTGCGGCGGAGGGTGAGCAGTTCTTC. The encoded protein is CASSPAAEGEQFF.

This clonotype was counted only a few times. The chain has TRBV9 and TRBJ2-5, with D tentatively TRBD2 (6 bases). The CDR3 sequence is 13 residues long. Between the trimmed V and J ends, which lost 6 bases and 1 base, there was a span of 10 bases. Germline CDR1 is SGDLS and CDR2 is YYNGEE. The CDR3 region is CASTRDFQETQYF. CDR3 in DNA: TGTGCCAGCACCCGGGACTTCCAAGAGACCCAGTACTTC.

The V call is TRBV10-3, the J call TRBJ1-2; 10 positions agree with TRBD1. V gave up 7 bases and J gave up 7 bases; unmatched junction bases: 9. The germline CDR1 and CDR2 sequences are ENHRY and SYGVKD. The CDR3 has 14 amino acids. For the CDR3, the DNA is TGTGCCATCATGGCGACAGGGGGCGAATCTGGCTACACCTTC. This codes for CAIMATGGESGYTF.

The chain joins TRBV6-5 to TRBJ2-5; 7 bases fit TRBD1. CDR1 is MNHEY, CDR2 SVGAGI, per germline. Unmatched junction bases numbered 8, after V lost 2 bases and J lost 5 bases. The CDR3 loop spans 15 amino acids. The CDR3 region has the DNA TGTGCCAGCAGTTACCTGACAGGGAGTTGGGAGACCCAGTACTTC. This gives the protein CASSYLTGSWETQYF.

This clonotype was detected only a few times. The chain couples TRBV7-2 to TRBJ2-7, with TRBD2 matching 14 bases. V was clipped by 0 bases and J by 6 bases; unmatched bases: 4. The CDR3 has 16 residues. Germline V gene lookup returns CDR1 SGHTA and CDR2 FQGNSA. The CDR3 DNA sequence: TGTGCCAGCAGCTTAGCGGGACTAGCGGGAGCGGGCGAGCAGTACTTC. It encodes CASSLAGLAGAGEQYF.

The V call is TRBV5-4, the J call TRBJ1-1, with 8 bases aligning to TRBD1. The CDR3 loop spans 13 amino acids. V trimming: 6 bases; J trimming: 7 bases; junction bases outside the gene matches: 8. Per the germline V gene, CDR1 is SGHNT and CDR2 is YYREEE (reference sequence). The CDR3 coding sequence is TGTGCCAGCAACCAATTACAGGGGGATGAAGCTTTCTTT. This sequence encodes CASNQLQGDEAFF.

The V gene is TRBV20-1, the J gene TRBJ1-1, with D unresolved. Germline V gene sequence: CDR1 DFQATT, CDR2 SNEGSKA (reference sequence). This CDR3 comprises 12 residues. The V and J ends lost 3 bases and 1 base respectively, with 6 bases between them. The CDR3 nucleotides read TGCAGTGCTAGGGGCAGGAACACTGAAGCTTTCTTT. Residues: CSARGRNTEAFF.

The sample holds many counts of this clonotype. The J gene is TRBJ2-5, the V gene TRBV12-3 or TRBV12-4, with 7 bases identical to TRBD2. The CDR3 sequence is 13 residues long. The J segment lost 5 bases and the V segment lost 3 bases, leaving 3 bases of the junction unmatched. The CDR3: CASSFSGSETQYF. CDR3 DNA sequence: TGTGCCAGCAGTTTTAGCGGGTCGGAGACCCAGTACTTC.

The chain links TRBV21-1 to TRBJ2-7; TRBD2, as called in the table, went unchecked against the DNA. TRBV21-1 is classified as a pseudogene. The CDR3 is 14 residues long. The CDR3 reads CASSKKGLGYEQYF. The DNA for the CDR3 is TGTGCCAGCAGCAAAAAAGGGCTGGGGTACGAGCAGTACTTC.

This clonotype was recorded once. The chain employs TRBV20-1 and TRBJ1-3; TRBD1 matches at 8 bases. The CDR3 has 16 residues. From germline, CDR1 is DFQATT and CDR2 SNEGSKA (reference sequence). Trimming at V came to 3 bases and at J to 0 bases, leaving 7 bases not matched to a gene. Here the CDR3 DNA reads TGCAGTGCTAGTGTCGACAGGGGACCCTCTGGAAACACCATATATTTT. It yields the protein CSASVDRGPSGNTIYF.

The genes are TRBV6-1 and TRBJ2-3, with a possible D match to TRBD2 (6 bases). Trimming took 6 bases from V and 3 from J, leaving 13 bases between them. CDR1 and CDR2 (germline): MNHNS, SASEGT. The CDR3 runs 14 residues. CDR3 region: CASRVAVGTDTQYF. The DNA for the CDR3 is TGTGCCAGCAGGGTAGCGGTGGGGACAGATACGCAGTATTTT.

The chain recombines TRBV12-3 or TRBV12-4 with TRBJ2-5; 12 bases map to TRBD2. CDR3 length: 16 amino acids. V shed 6 bases and J 1 base; nucleotides not matched to a gene: 6. The CDR3 nucleotides are TGTGCCAGCAGCCGAACTAGCGGGAGGCTCCAAGAGACCCAGTACTTC. This sequence encodes CASSRTSGRLQETQYF.

There are a few counts of this clonotype. V gene TRBV28 combines with J gene TRBJ2-5; D is unresolved. The CDR3 totals 15 residues. Per germline, CDR1 MDHEN and CDR2 SYDVKM. Trimming took off 10 bases at V and 2 bases at J, with 20 bases between the two ends. The chain's CDR3 is CATKKAQPLQETQYF. The CDR3 coding sequence is TGTGCCACCAAAAAAGCGCAACCCCTGCAAGAGACCCAGTACTTC.

CDR3 region: CASSLALLAGPNNEQFF. CDR3 nucleotides: TGTGCCAGCAGCTTAGCGCTTTTGGCAGGGCCCAACAATGAGCAGTTCTTC. The genes are TRBV7-8 and TRBJ2-1; maybe TRBD1 (5 bases). Germline values: CDR1 SGHVS, CDR2 FQNEAQ. The V end lost 0 bases, the J end lost 5 bases, and 17 bases lay between the germline ends. There are 17 residues in the CDR3.

The chain employs TRBV29-1 and TRBJ2-3; D unresolved. Germline V gene sequence: CDR1 SQVTM, CDR2 ANQGSEA. V gave up 5 bases and J gave up 2 bases, with 11 bases separating them. The CDR3 extends over 13 amino acids. The CDR3 protein is CSVQDGITDTQYF. In DNA form, the CDR3 reads TGCAGCGTTCAGGATGGGATCACAGATACGCAGTATTTT.

The J gene is TRBJ2-3, the V gene TRBV28, with 7 nucleotides matching TRBD1. This CDR3 has 14 amino acids. Germline CDR1 reads MDHEN; CDR2 reads SYDVKM. The V segment lost 6 bases and the J segment 1 base; nucleotides outside the gene matches: 4. The CDR3 spells CASRTDRGTDTQYF. CDR3 coding DNA: TGTGCCAGCAGAACAGACAGGGGCACAGATACGCAGTATTTT.

The chain joins TRBV29-1 to TRBJ1-1; weak D call: TRBD1 (5 bases). The CDR3 runs to 12 residues. Per germline, CDR1 SQVTM and CDR2 ANQGSEA. Trimming shortened V by 7 bases and J by 2 bases, and 11 bases separated the two germline ends. CDR3 bases: TGCAGCGAAGGGACCTTAAACACTGAAGCTTTCTTT. Translating it yields CSEGTLNTEAFF. The whole variable domain, filled in from reference TRBV29-1 and TRBJ1-1, reads SAVISQKPSRDICQRGTSLTIQCQVDSQVTMMFWYRQQPGQSLTLIATANQGSEATYESGFVIDKFPISRPNLTFSTLTVSNMSPEDSSIYLCSEGTLNTEAFFGQGTRLTVV.

The J gene is TRBJ1-1, the V gene TRBV25-1, with D tentatively TRBD1 (6 bases). This CDR3 has 13 residues. Trimming left V 6 bases short and J 5 bases short, with 13 bases between. Germline V CDR1 and CDR2: MGHDK, SYGVNS. CDR3 sequence reads: CASSTGLWTEAFF. CDR3 DNA sequence: TGTGCCAGCAGCACAGGGTTGTGGACTGAAGCTTTCTTT.

The chain combines TRBV4-3 with TRBJ2-7; D may be TRBD2 (6 bases). The ends were cut back, 0 bases at V and 6 bases at J, with 15 bases in the middle. Per the germline V gene, CDR1 is LGHNA and CDR2 is YSLEER. There are 15 residues in the CDR3. The chain's CDR3 is CASSQDYGTPSEQYF. CDR3 nucleotide sequence: TGCGCCAGCAGCCAAGACTACGGGACTCCTAGCGAGCAGTACTTC.

This clonotype was counted between two and nine times. The chain uses TRBV5-1 and TRBJ1-2; no reliable D call. Germline CDR1 is SGHRS and CDR2 is YFSETQ. With 0 bases removed from V and 1 base from J, the gap between germline ends came to 7 bases. The CDR3 runs to 14 residues. The CDR3, as DNA: TGCGCCAGCAGCTTGGCATCCGTTAACTATGGCTACACCTTC. This translates into CASSLASVNYGYTF.

The chain recombines TRBV5-1 with TRBJ2-2; D is undetermined. V was cut by 3 bases and J by 1 base, with 10 bases left in between. This CDR3 region has 15 residues. CDR1 and CDR2 (germline): SGHRS, YFSETQ. The CDR3 DNA reads as TGCGCCAGCAGCTCCCCCGCCCTGAACACCGGGGAGCTGTTTTTT. Translation: CASSSPALNTGELFF.

This sequence joins TRBV3-1 and TRBJ1-1; tentatively, D is TRBD1 (6 bases). V lost 2 bases to trimming and J lost 6 bases, with 10 bases between them. The CDR3 consists of 13 residues. Germline V CDR1 and CDR2: LGHDT, YNNKEL (reference sequence). CDR3 loop: CASSQIQGAEAFF. Here the CDR3 DNA reads TGTGCCAGCAGCCAAATACAGGGCGCTGAAGCTTTCTTT.